The rows below give T cell receptor beta chains drawn from one sample of a study of T-cell reconstitution after alpha-beta-depleted transplantation in children. TCRdb used MiXCR to reprocess the PCR reads, holding one entry per CDR3 protein. The sample contains 300,000 to 400,000 distinct CDR3 sequences, roughly 17% of which appear only once. Here the sequenced sample was PBMCs, mostly from graft donor cells, taken 360 days after TCRalphabeta/CD19-depleted stem cell transplant. Receptor source: a male patient aged 2-9 years who had a stem cell transplant for acute lymphoblastic leukemia, so the T cells may come from the graft donor. The CDR3 runs from the conserved cysteine through the conserved F or W. The D gene is left open where the match is weak. Clone size is not always given. Where it is, it says once, few, many or a class for expanded clones.

V	J	size	D	DNA	CDR3
TRBV25-1	TRBJ2-1	-	TRBD2	TGTGCCAGCAGTTCCCTAGCGGGAGACCCCAAAGGGTCCTACAATGAGCAGTTCTTC	CASSSLAGDPKGSYNEQFF
TRBV25-1	TRBJ2-7	-	-	TGTGCCAGCAGTGAGCCGGGACCTTCTTACGAGCAGTACTTC	CASSEPGPSYEQYF
TRBV27	TRBJ2-1	-	-	TGTGCCAGCAGTACTTTTAGCGGCCAGAGCTCCTACAATGAGCAGTTCTTC	CASSTFSGQSSYNEQFF
TRBV5-1	TRBJ2-5	few	-	TGCGCCAGCAGCTTGGCCCCGGCATGGGTACGAGGAGAGACCCAGTACTTC	CASSLAPAWVRGETQYF
TRBV28	TRBJ1-2	-	-	TGTGCCAGCAGTTCGCCCGGGTCCTCCTATGGCTACACCTTC	CASSSPGSSYGYTF
TRBV20-1	TRBJ1-4	few	TRBD1	TGCAGTGCCTTACTTCCCCGGGACAGGGGGGCGATAGTGGAAAATGAAAAACTGTTTTTT	CSALLPRDRGAIVENEKLFF
TRBV3-1	TRBJ2-7	few	TRBD1	TGTGCCAGCAGCCCTCCGGGACAGGGGTCGCACGAGCAGTACTTC	CASSPPGQGSHEQYF
TRBV18	TRBJ2-7	few	TRBD2	TGTGCCAGCTCACCACGGCAGAGACTAGCGGGATTCTACGAGCAGTACTTC	CASSPRQRLAGFYEQYF
TRBV7-3	TRBJ2-1	few	TRBD2	TGTGCCAGCAGCCTCATTCCGGGACTACAATACAATGAGCAGTTCTTC	CASSLIPGLQYNEQFF
TRBV6-2/TRBV6-3	TRBJ2-1	-	-	TGTGCCAGCAGTTACCCAGACTTTTGGCTCTACAATGAGCAGTTCTTC	CASSYPDFWLYNEQFF
TRBV12-3/TRBV12-4	TRBJ2-5	-	-	TGTGCCAGCAGTTCTCAGGCCCTCGGGGAGACCCAGTACTTC	CASSSQALGETQYF
TRBV6-2/TRBV6-3	TRBJ2-5	few	-	TGTGCCAGCAGTTACTCCCTGGTCGGTGGAGAGACCCAGTACTTC	CASSYSLVGGETQYF
TRBV20-1	TRBJ2-1	few	-	TGCAGTGCTCCTGAGCGGTCCTCCTACAATGAGCAGTTCTTC	CSAPERSSYNEQFF
TRBV9	TRBJ2-1	few	-	TGTGCCAGCAGCGTAGGAGAGCACAATGAGCAGTTCTTC	CASSVGEHNEQFF
TRBV5-1	TRBJ2-1	few	TRBD1	TGCGCCAGCAGCCCGGGACAGTACATCCATGAGCAGTTCTTC	CASSPGQYIHEQFF
TRBV28	TRBJ2-7	many	-	TGTGCCAGCAGTTTGCACGACGGTACTTACGAGCAGTACTTC	CASSLHDGTYEQYF
TRBV28	TRBJ2-7	-	TRBD2	TGTGCCAGCAGTCCCTCTGAGGGACTAGACTCCTACGAGCAGTACTTC	CASSPSEGLDSYEQYF
TRBV4-1	TRBJ2-1	many	-	TGCGCCAGCAGCCAAATATTTACAGGGTCCGCCTACAATGAGCAGTTCTTC	CASSQIFTGSAYNEQFF
TRBV5-1	TRBJ2-5	-	-	TGCGCCAGCAGCTTGCATGCCGGGACGGGGGTCGGTGAGACCCAGTACTTC	CASSLHAGTGVGETQYF
TRBV4-2	TRBJ2-1	-	-	TGTGCCAGCAGCCAAGCGGAGGGTTCCACACTGGACAATGAGCAGTTCTTC	CASSQAEGSTLDNEQFF